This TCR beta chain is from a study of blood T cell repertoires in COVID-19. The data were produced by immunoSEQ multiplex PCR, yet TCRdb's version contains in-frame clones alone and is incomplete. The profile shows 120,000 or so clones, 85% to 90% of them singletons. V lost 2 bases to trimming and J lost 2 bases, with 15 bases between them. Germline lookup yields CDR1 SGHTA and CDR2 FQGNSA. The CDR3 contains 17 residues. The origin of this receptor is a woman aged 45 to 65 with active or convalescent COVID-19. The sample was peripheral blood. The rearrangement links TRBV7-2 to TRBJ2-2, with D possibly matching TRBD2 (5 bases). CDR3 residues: CASSLLASDYNTGELFF. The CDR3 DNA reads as TGTGCCAGCAGCTTATTAGCCTCCGACTACAACACCGGGGAGCTGTTTTTT.